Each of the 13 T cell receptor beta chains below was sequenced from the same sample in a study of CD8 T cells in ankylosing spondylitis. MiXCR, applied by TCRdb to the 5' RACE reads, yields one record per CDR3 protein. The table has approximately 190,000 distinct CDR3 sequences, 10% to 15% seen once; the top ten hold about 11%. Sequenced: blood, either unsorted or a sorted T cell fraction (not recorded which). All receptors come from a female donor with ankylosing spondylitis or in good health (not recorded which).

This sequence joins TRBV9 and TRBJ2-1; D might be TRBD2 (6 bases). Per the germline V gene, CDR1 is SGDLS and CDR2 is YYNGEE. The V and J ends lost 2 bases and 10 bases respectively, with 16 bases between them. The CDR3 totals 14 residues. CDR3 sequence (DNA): TGTGCCAGCAGCGTTTTCACGGGAGTTAGCGAGCAGTTCTTC. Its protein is CASSVFTGVSEQFF.

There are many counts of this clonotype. CDR3 in amino acids: CSVAHGGGASEQYF. Written as DNA, the CDR3 is TGCAGCGTTGCCCACGGTGGGGGAGCATCCGAGCAGTACTTC. The rearrangement links TRBV29-1 to TRBJ2-7, with D perhaps matching TRBD1 or TRBD2 (5 bases each). The length of the CDR3 is 14 residues. Germline V gene data show CDR1 as SQVTM and CDR2 as ANQGSEA. V was pared by 4 bases and J by 6 bases, with 19 bases between.

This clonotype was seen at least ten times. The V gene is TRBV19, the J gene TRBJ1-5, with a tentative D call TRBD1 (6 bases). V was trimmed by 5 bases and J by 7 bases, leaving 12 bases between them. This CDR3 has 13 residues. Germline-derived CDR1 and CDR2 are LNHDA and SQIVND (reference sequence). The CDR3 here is CASSPMGAQPQHF. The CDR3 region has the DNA TGTGCCAGTAGTCCAATGGGGGCACAGCCCCAGCATTTT.

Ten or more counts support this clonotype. The CDR3 sequence: CASSQALGGPSRDTQYF. In DNA form, the CDR3 reads TGTGCCAGCAGCCAAGCCCTCGGAGGGCCCTCGAGAGATACGCAGTATTTT. The rearrangement joins TRBV3-1 to TRBJ2-3, with D perhaps TRBD2 (6 bases). CDR1 is LGHDT, CDR2 YNNKEL, per germline (reference sequence). The CDR3 is 17 residues long. Trimming cost V 1 base and J 5 bases, with 19 bases left between them.

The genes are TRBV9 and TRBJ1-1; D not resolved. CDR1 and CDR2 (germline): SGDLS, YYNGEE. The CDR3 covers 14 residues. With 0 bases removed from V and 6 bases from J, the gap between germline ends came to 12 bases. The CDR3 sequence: CASSVGGVAAEAFF. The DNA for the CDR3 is TGTGCCAGCAGCGTAGGGGGTGTGGCCGCTGAAGCTTTCTTT.

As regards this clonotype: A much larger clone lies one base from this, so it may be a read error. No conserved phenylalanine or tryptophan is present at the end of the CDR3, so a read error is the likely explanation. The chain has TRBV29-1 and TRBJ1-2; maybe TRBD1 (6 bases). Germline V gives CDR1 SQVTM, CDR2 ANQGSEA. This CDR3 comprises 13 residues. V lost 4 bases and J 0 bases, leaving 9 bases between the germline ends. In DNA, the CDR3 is TGCAGCGTTGCCGGACAGCCTAACTATGGCTACACCATC. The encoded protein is CSVAGQPNYGYTI.

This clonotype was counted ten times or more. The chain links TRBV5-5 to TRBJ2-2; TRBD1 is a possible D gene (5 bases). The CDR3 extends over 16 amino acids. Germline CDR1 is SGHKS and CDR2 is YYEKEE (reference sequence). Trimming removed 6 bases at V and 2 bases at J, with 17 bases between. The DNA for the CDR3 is TGTGCCAGCACCTCCTCCCTGGGGCCTAACACCGGGGAGCTGTTTTTT. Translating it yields CASTSSLGPNTGELFF.

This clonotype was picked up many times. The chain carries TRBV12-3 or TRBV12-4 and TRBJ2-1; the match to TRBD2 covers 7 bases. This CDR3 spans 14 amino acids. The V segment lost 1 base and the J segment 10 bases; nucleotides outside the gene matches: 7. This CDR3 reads CASSLVAREDEQFF. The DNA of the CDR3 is TGTGCCAGCAGTTTAGTTGCTCGGGAGGACGAGCAGTTCTTC.

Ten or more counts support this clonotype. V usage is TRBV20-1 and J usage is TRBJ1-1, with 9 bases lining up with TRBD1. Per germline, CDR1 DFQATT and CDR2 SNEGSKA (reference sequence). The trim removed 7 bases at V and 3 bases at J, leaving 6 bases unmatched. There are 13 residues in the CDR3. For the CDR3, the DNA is TGCAGTGGGCAGGGACAGGGCTACACTGAAGCTTTCTTT. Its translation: CSGQGQGYTEAFF.

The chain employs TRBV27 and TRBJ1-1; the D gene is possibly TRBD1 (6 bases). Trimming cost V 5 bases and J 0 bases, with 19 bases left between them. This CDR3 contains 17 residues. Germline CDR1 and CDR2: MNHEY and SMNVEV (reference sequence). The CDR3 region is CASSPRYRVPMNTEAFF. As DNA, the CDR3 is TGTGCCAGCAGTCCGAGATACAGGGTCCCCATGAACACTGAAGCTTTCTTT.

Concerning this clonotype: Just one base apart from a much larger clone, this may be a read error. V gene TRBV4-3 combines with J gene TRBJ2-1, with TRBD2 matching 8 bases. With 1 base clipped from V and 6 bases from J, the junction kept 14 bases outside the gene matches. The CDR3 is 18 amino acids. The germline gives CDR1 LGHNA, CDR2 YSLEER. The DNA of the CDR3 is TGCGCCAGCAGCCAAGTCGATGTCCGAGCGGGAGAGGTCAATGAGCAGTTCTTC. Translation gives CASSQVDVRAGEVNEQFF.

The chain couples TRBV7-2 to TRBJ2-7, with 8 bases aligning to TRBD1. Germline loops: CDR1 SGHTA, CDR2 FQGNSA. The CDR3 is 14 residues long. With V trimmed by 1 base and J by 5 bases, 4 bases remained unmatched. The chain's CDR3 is CASSLGQGPHEQYF. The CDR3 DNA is TGTGCCAGCAGCTTAGGACAGGGGCCCCACGAGCAGTACTTC. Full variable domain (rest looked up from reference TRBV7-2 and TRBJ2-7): GAGVSQSPSNKVTEKGKDVELRCDPISGHTALYWYRQSLGQGLEFLIYFQGNSAPDKSGLPSDRFSAERTGGSVSTLTIQRTQQEDSAVYLCASSLGQGPHEQYFGPGTRLTVT.

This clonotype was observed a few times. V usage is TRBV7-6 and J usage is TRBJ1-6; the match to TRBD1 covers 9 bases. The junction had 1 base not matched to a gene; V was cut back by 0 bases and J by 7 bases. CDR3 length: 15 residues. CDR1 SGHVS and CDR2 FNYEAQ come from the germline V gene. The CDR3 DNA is TGTGCCAGCAGCTTAGCCGGGACAGGGAATTCACCCCTCCACTTT. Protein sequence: CASSLAGTGNSPLHF.